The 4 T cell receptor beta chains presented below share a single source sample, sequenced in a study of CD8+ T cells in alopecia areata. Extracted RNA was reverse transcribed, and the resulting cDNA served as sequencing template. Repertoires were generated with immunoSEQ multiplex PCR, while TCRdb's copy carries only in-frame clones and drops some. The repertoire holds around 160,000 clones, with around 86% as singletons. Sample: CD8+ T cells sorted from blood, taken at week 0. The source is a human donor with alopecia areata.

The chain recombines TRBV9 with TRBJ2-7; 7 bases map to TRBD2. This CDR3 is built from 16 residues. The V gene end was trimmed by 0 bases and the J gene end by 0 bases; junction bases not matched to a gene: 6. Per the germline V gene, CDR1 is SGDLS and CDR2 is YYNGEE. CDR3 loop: CASSVGAASGSYEQYF. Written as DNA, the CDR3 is TGTGCCAGCAGCGTAGGGGCGGCTAGCGGCTCCTACGAGCAGTACTTC.

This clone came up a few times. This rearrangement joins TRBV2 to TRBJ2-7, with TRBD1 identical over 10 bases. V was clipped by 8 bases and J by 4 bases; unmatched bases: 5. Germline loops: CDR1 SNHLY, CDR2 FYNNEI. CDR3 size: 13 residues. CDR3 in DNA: TGTGCCAGCCTCAGGACAGGGGGTTACGAGCAGTACTTC. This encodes CASLRTGGYEQYF.

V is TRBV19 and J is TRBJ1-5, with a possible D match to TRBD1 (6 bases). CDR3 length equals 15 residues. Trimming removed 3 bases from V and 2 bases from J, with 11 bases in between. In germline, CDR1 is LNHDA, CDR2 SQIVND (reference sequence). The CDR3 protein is CASSITGKGNQPQHF. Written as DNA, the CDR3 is TGTGCCAGTAGTATTACAGGGAAGGGCAATCAGCCCCAGCATTTT.

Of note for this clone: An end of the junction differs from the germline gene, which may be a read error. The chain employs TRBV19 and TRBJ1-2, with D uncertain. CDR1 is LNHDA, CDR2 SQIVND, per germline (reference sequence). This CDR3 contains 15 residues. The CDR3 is CASSFTEDRVYGCTF. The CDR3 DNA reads TGTGCCAGTAGTTTTACAGAAGATCGCGTCTATGGCTGCACCTTC.